This passage covers 4 T cell receptor beta chains from one sample sequenced in a study of T cells in Graves' hyperthyroidism and ophthalmopathy. The investigators amplified TCR beta CDR3 regions from RNA transcripts. When the TCR CDR3 underwent first-round RT-PCR, the HTBI primer set was used. Via MiXCR, TCRdb re-called the multiplex PCR reads, giving one row per CDR3 protein. Of about 590,000 distinct CDR3 sequences in the sample, 13% to 15% were seen once. Material: blood. The source of these receptors is a young woman with Graves' ophthalmopathy.

About this clonotype itself: This may be a read error: a much more frequent sequence differs by one nucleotide. CDR3 DNA: TGTGCCAGCAGCCTCCCGGCCCATGAGCAGTTCTTC. It translates to CASSLPAHEQFF. The chain is built from TRBV7-9 and TRBJ2-1; no clear D. The CDR3 runs 12 residues. Trimming took 5 bases from V and 8 from J, leaving 10 bases between them. The germline CDR1 and CDR2 sequences are SEHNR and FQNEAQ (reference sequence).

This clonotype was seen at least ten times. The CDR3 is CASSPTTGGGLYEQFF. The CDR3 coding sequence is TGTGCCAGCAGCCCTACGACAGGGGGGGGTCTATATGAGCAGTTCTTC. The chain carries TRBV7-3 and TRBJ2-1; 9 bases are a match to TRBD1. The V segment lost 5 bases and the J segment 8 bases; nucleotides outside the gene matches: 13. This CDR3 is 16 amino acids long. Per germline, CDR1 SGHTA and CDR2 FQGTGA.

This clonotype showed up just a few times. The chain carries TRBV19 and TRBJ1-5, with D possibly TRBD1 on 6 matching bases. V was trimmed by 0 bases and J by 9 bases, leaving 15 bases between them. Germline-derived CDR1 and CDR2 are LNHDA and SQIVND (reference sequence). The CDR3 is made up of 15 amino acids. CDR3 region: CASSIDLGGVGPQHF. The CDR3 region has the DNA TGTGCCAGTAGTATAGATCTCGGGGGCGTGGGGCCCCAGCATTTT.

This clonotype was recorded many times. This chain uses TRBV7-8 with TRBJ2-7; 7 nucleotides line up with TRBD2. Trimming at V came to 0 bases and at J to 0 bases, leaving 2 bases not matched to a gene. The CDR3 loop spans 15 amino acids. Germline CDR1 reads SGHVS; CDR2 reads FQNEAQ. The CDR3 sequence is CASSLAGGSSYEQYF. The CDR3 DNA reads TGTGCCAGCAGCTTAGCCGGGGGGAGCTCCTACGAGCAGTACTTC.